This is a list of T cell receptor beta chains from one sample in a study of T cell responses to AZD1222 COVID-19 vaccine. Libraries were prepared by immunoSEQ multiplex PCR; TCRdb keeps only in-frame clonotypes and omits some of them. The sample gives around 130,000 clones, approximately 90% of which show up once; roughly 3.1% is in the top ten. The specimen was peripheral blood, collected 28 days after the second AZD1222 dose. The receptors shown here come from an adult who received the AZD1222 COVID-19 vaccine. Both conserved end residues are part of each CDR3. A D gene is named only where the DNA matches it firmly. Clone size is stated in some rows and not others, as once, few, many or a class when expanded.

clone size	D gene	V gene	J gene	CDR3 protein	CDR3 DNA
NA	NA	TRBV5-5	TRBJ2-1	CASSLKAVYNEQFF	TGTGCCAGCAGCTTGAAGGCCGTTTACAATGAGCAGTTCTTC
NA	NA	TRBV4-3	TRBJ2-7	CASSHSLGNHHEQYF	TGCGCCAGCAGCCACTCCCTCGGGAACCACCACGAGCAGTACTTC
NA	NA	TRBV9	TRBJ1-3	CASSPVDISGNTIYF	TGTGCCAGCAGCCCGGTGGACATCTCTGGAAACACCATATATTTT
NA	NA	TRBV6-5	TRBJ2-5	CASSYSGMETQYF	TGTGCCAGCAGTTACTCGGGTATGGAGACCCAGTACTTC
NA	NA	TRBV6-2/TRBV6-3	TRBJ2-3	CASSPRDTDTQYF	TGTGCCAGCAGTCCCCGGGACACAGATACGCAGTATTTT
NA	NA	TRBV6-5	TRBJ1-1	CASRKGVNTEAFF	TGTGCCAGCAGGAAGGGAGTGAACACTGAAGCTTTCTTT
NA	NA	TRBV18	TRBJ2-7	CASSGSGTSGEQYF	TGTGCCAGCTCAGGGTCCGGGACATCGGGCGAGCAGTACTTC
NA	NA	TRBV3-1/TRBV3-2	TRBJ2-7	CASSQDKFPYEQYF	TGTGCCAGCAGCCAAGATAAGTTTCCCTACGAGCAGTACTTC
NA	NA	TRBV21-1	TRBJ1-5	CASSGGTGGFSQPQHF	TGTGCCAGCAGCGGCGGGACAGGGGGGTTTAGTCAGCCCCAGCATTTT
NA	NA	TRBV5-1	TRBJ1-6	CASSLETGSPLHF	TGCGCCAGCAGCTTGGAGACTGGCTCACCCCTCCACTTT
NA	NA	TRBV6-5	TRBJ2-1	CASSPLNEQFF	TGTGCCAGCAGTCCCCTCAATGAGCAGTTCTTC
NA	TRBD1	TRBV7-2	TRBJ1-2	CASSYGTGGRSYGYTF	TGTGCCAGCAGTTACGGGACAGGGGGTCGATCCTATGGCTACACCTTC
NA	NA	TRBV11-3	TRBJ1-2	CASSPRSGYGYTF	TGTGCCAGCAGCCCAAGGTCCGGGTATGGCTACACCTTC
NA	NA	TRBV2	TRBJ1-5	CASGRDTNQPQHF	TGTGCCAGCGGTCGGGACACCAATCAGCCCCAGCATTTT
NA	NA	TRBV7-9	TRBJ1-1	CASSLIGTEAFF	TGTGCCAGCAGCTTGATAGGGACTGAAGCTTTCTTT
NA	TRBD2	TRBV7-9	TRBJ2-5	CASSRTSGAQETQYF	TGTGCCAGCAGCCGCACTAGCGGGGCCCAAGAGACCCAGTACTTC
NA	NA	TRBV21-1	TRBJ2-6	CASSKNGGANVLTF	TGTGCCAGCAGCAAAAATGGGGGGGCCAACGTCCTGACTTTC
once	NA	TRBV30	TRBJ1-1	CAWSGTAEAFF	TGTGCCTGGAGTGGAACGGCTGAAGCTTTCTTT
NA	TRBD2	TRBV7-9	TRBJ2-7	CASSPRGGGVIEQYF	TGTGCCAGCAGCCCGAGAGGCGGGGGAGTTATCGAGCAGTACTTC
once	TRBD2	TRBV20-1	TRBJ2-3	CSASGGGASTRTDTQYF	TGCAGTGCTAGTGGCGGGGGGGCTTCCACCAGGACAGATACGCAGTATTTT
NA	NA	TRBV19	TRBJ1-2	CASSIVLEFGGYTF	TGTGCCAGTAGTATAGTACTTGAATTCGGTGGCTACACCTTC
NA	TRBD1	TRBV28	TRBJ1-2	CASSAGTEVNYGYTF	TGTGCCAGCAGTGCGGGGACAGAAGTTAACTATGGCTACACCTTC
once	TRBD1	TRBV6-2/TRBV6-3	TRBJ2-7	CASSYRDRGAYEQYF	TGTGCCAGCAGTTACCGGGACAGGGGGGCCTACGAGCAGTACTTC
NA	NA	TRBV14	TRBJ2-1	CASSQLGPTYNEQFF	TGTGCCAGCAGCCAACTCGGGCCTACCTACAATGAGCAGTTCTTC